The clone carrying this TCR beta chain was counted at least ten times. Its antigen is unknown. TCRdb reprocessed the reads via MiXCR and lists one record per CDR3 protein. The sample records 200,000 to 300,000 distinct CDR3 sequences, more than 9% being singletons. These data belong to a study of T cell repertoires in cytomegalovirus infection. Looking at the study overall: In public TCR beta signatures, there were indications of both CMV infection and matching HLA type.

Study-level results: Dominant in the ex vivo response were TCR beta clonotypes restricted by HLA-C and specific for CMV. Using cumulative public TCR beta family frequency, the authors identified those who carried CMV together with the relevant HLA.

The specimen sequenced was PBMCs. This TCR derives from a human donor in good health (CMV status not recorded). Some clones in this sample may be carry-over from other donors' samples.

CDR3 residues: CASSLTGRREQYF. CDR3 in DNA: TGTGCCAGCAGCTTAACTGGGAGGAGAGAGCAGTACTTC. The chain is built from TRBV7-2 and TRBJ2-7; TRBD2 is a possible D gene (6 bases). This CDR3 comprises 13 residues. V lost 2 bases to trimming and J lost 7 bases, with 12 bases between them. From germline, CDR1 is SGHTA and CDR2 FQGNSA.